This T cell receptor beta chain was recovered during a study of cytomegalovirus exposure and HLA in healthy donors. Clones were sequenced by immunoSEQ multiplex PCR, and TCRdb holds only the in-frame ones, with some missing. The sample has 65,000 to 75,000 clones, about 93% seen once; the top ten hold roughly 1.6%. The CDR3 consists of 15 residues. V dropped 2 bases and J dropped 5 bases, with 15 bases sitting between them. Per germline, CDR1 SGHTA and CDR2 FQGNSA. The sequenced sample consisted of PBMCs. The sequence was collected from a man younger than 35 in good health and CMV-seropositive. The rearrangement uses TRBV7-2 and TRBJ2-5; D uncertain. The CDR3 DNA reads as TGTGCCAGCAGCTTAACCTCAGGTTTACTGGAGACCCAGTACTTC. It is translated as CASSLTSGLLETQYF.